This entry describes one TCR beta chain. Its specificity is unknown. These data come from a study of cytomegalovirus exposure and HLA in healthy donors. About the study: The approximately 120 validation repertoires, a later analysis reported, used the same platform as the approximately 700 first-cohort repertoires. Points from the study as a whole: A classifier reportedly called cytomegalovirus status with high sensitivity and specificity.

Some clones are missing from TCRdb's copy, which holds only in-frame ones; the method was immunoSEQ multiplex PCR. The table has about 130,000 clones, roughly nine tenths seen once. The study drew the donors from its approximately 120-subject validation cohort, separate from the approximately 690-subject first cohort. Germline CDR1 LNHDA, CDR2 SQIVND (reference sequence). V shed 3 bases and J 3 bases; nucleotides not matched to a gene: 4. This CDR3 has 16 amino acids. The chain uses TRBV19 and TRBJ2-7; 14 bases agree with TRBD2. Sequencing used PBMCs. The sequence was collected from a man aged 25-45 years in good health and CMV-seronegative. CDR3 in amino acids: CASSIGTSGGFYEQYF. In DNA, the CDR3 is TGTGCCAGTAGTATTGGGACTAGCGGGGGATTCTACGAGCAGTACTTC.